This entry lists 29 T cell receptor beta chains sequenced from one sample in a study of Ad26.COV2.S vaccination and SARS-CoV-2 variants. Using immunoSEQ multiplex PCR, the repertoire was profiled, and TCRdb retains in-frame clones only, with some absent. Of approximately 410,000 clones in the sample, 88% were seen once. Treatment described: 15 to 20 received Ad26.COV2.S at low or high dose, single or two shots; roughly 5 received placebo; per-sample allocation not given. Samples analyzed were those drawn on day 63 after the first vaccine or placebo injection. The sequences come from peripheral blood, collected in a trial of Ad26.COV2.S vaccine versus placebo. These receptors all come from a person between 18 and 60 years old who received the Ad26.COV2.S COVID-19 vaccine or a placebo.

The CDR3 DNA reads as TGTGCCAGCAGCTTGGTCAGGGTCGGCTATGGCTACACCTTC. It encodes CASSLVRVGYGYTF. The chain has TRBV5-6 and TRBJ1-2; perhaps TRBD1 as D (5 bases). The length of the CDR3 is 14 residues. V was trimmed by 0 bases and J by 4 bases, leaving 10 bases between them. Germline V gives CDR1 SGHDT, CDR2 YYEEEE.

The CDR3 sequence: CASSFSGGGSQYF. CDR3 coding DNA: TGTGCCAGCAGCTTTAGCGGGGGGGGGTCCCAGTACTTC. J is TRBJ2-5 and V is TRBV7-2; 11 bases are shared with TRBD2. Germline-derived CDR1 and CDR2 are SGHTA and FQGNSA. The CDR3 loop spans 13 amino acids. V lost 3 bases and J lost 9; bases outside the gene matches: 3.

This chain connects TRBV7-2 to TRBJ1-3; the D is unclear. The CDR3 runs to 14 residues. The V gene's germline CDR1 is SGHTA and CDR2 FQGNSA. V shed 7 bases and J shed 3 bases, with 13 bases lying between them. The CDR3 sequence: CASIQTLGGNTIYF. CDR3 sequence (DNA): TGTGCCAGCATCCAGACTTTGGGTGGAAACACCATATATTTT.

The J gene is TRBJ2-5, the V gene TRBV4-1; perhaps D is TRBD1 or TRBD2 (5 bases each). The CDR3 runs 18 residues. The germline gives CDR1 MGHRA, CDR2 YSYEKL. Trimming removed 0 bases from V and 2 bases from J, with 19 bases in between. CDR3 in DNA: TGCGCCAGCAGCCAAGAGATGGGGGAGATCAGGTGGCAAGAGACCCAGTACTTC. The encoded protein is CASSQEMGEIRWQETQYF.

The genes are TRBV29-1 and TRBJ1-4; no clear D gene. Trimming shortened V by 1 base and J by 4 bases, and 10 bases separated the two germline ends. This CDR3 is 14 amino acids long. Germline CDR1 and CDR2: SQVTM and ANQGSEA. The CDR3 nucleotides are TGCAGCGTTGAAGTGGACGGCCTTAATGAAAAACTGTTTTTT. It specifies CSVEVDGLNEKLFF.

The rearrangement joins TRBV7-9 to TRBJ2-2; 8 bases are a match to TRBD1. Per germline, CDR1 SEHNR and CDR2 FQNEAQ (reference sequence). V lost 3 bases, J lost 1 base, and 1 base stayed unmatched. The CDR3 extends over 15 amino acids. The CDR3 nucleotides are TGTGCCAGCAGCTTGACAGGGGAGAACACCGGGGAGCTGTTTTTT. Translation: CASSLTGENTGELFF.

This rearrangement joins TRBV6-2 or TRBV6-3 to TRBJ1-2, with D perhaps TRBD1 (5 bases). The germline CDR1 and CDR2 sequences are MNHEY and SVGEGT. V dropped 5 bases and J dropped 6 bases, with 13 bases sitting between them. The CDR3 loop spans 13 amino acids. The CDR3 here is CASSTTGRDGYTF. CDR3 bases: TGTGCCAGCAGTACCACTGGCAGGGATGGCTACACCTTC.

V usage is TRBV4-3 and J usage is TRBJ1-5; tentatively, D is TRBD1 (5 bases). CDR3 length equals 14 residues. V lost 0 bases and J 3 bases, leaving 6 bases between the germline ends. Germline CDR1 LGHNA, CDR2 YSLEER. CDR3 loop: CASSQETVNQPQHF. For the CDR3, the DNA is TGCGCCAGCAGCCAAGAGACAGTCAATCAGCCCCAGCATTTT.

This clone was observed a handful of times. The chain joins TRBV28 to TRBJ1-5, with D possibly TRBD1 on 6 matching bases. Germline assignment: CDR1 MDHEN and CDR2 SYDVKM. V was trimmed by 10 bases and J by 3 bases, leaving 13 bases between them. The CDR3 runs to 13 residues. The CDR3 is CATSNRVNQPQHF. CDR3 nucleotides: TGTGCCACCTCGAACAGGGTCAATCAGCCCCAGCATTTT.

This clone turned up a few times. This chain connects TRBV9 to TRBJ2-2, with D maybe TRBD2 (5 bases). Germline values: CDR1 SGDLS, CDR2 YYNGEE. The CDR3 has 13 residues. Deletions cut 0 bases from V and 6 bases from J, with 6 bases between. CDR3 loop: CASSVAGSGELFF. In DNA form, the CDR3 reads TGTGCCAGCAGCGTAGCGGGGTCCGGGGAGCTGTTTTTT.

This chain links TRBV7-2 with TRBJ2-1; D perhaps matches TRBD1 (6 bases). There are 14 residues in the CDR3. Germline CDR1 reads SGHTA; CDR2 reads FQGNSA. V was cut by 5 bases and J by 10 bases, with 18 bases left in between. CDR3 sequence (DNA): TGTGCCAGCAGCCCACAGGGTGGGTCTTTAGAGCAGTTCTTC. This translates into CASSPQGGSLEQFF.

The genes are TRBV7-2 and TRBJ2-1; D uncertain. The germline gives CDR1 SGHTA, CDR2 FQGNSA. There are 12 residues in the CDR3. The germline V and J ends were trimmed by 5 bases and 8 bases, with 10 bases remaining between them. Written as DNA, the CDR3 is TGTGCCAGCAGCCCAGACGGAGATGAGCAGTTCTTC. Its protein product is CASSPDGDEQFF.

This clone was seen once. The genes are TRBV10-3 and TRBJ2-2, with D possibly matching TRBD1 (5 bases). From germline, CDR1 is ENHRY and CDR2 SYGVKD. CDR3 size: 17 residues. The V gene lost 0 bases and the J gene lost 2 bases, with 13 bases spanning the gap. The CDR3 is CAISESVQDSNTGELFF. The CDR3 nucleotides are TGTGCCATCAGTGAGTCGGTACAAGACAGCAACACCGGGGAGCTGTTTTTT.

The V call is TRBV9, the J call TRBJ1-1; 8 nucleotides match TRBD1. The CDR3 totals 15 residues. Germline CDR1 SGDLS, CDR2 YYNGEE. Trimming removed 0 bases from V and 1 base from J; junction bases left unmatched: 2. This chain's CDR3 is CASSVVGTGNTEAFF. For the CDR3, the DNA is TGTGCCAGCAGCGTAGTCGGGACAGGGAACACTGAAGCTTTCTTT.

This chain uses TRBV19 with TRBJ1-2; the D is unclear. Trimming removed 0 bases from V and 2 bases from J, with 4 bases in between. CDR1 is LNHDA, CDR2 SQIVND, per germline (reference sequence). CDR3 size: 13 residues. CDR3 DNA sequence: TGTGCCAGTAGTATAGAGAAGAACTATGGCTACACCTTC. It specifies CASSIEKNYGYTF.

V gene TRBV28 combines with J gene TRBJ2-2; 8 nucleotides agree with TRBD1. V was pared by 11 bases and J by 0 bases, with 8 bases of the junction left unmatched. The CDR3 covers 15 residues. The germline gives CDR1 MDHEN, CDR2 SYDVKM. CDR3 sequence (DNA): TGTGCCTGTGTCCCGGGACAGGCGAACACCGGGGAGCTGTTTTTT. Protein: CACVPGQANTGELFF.

This sequence joins TRBV30 and TRBJ1-2; weak D call: TRBD1 (6 bases). Germline CDR1 GTSNPN, CDR2 SVGIG (reference sequence). The CDR3 loop spans 14 amino acids. V was pared by 2 bases and J by 3 bases, with 13 bases between. Here the CDR3 reads CAWSLPGGHYGYTF. DNA for the CDR3: TGTGCCTGGAGTCTACCGGGGGGCCACTATGGCTACACCTTC.

This chain connects TRBV15 to TRBJ1-5, with TRBD1 matching over 7 bases. Germline CDR1 is LNHNV and CDR2 is YYDKDF (reference sequence). The CDR3 is 18 amino acids. J was trimmed by 0 bases and V by 1 base; bases with no gene match: 9. The CDR3 sequence is CATSRGRTGLYSNQPQHF. The CDR3 nucleotides are TGTGCCACCAGCAGAGGAAGGACAGGCCTTTATAGCAATCAGCCCCAGCATTTT. The variable domain in full, completed from reference TRBV15 and TRBJ1-5, reads DAMVIQNPRYQVTQFGKPVTLSCSQTLNHNVMYWYQQKSSQAPKLLFHYYDKDFNNEADTPDNFQSRRPNTSFCFLDIRSPGLGDTAMYLCATSRGRTGLYSNQPQHFGDGTRLSIL.

The chain joins TRBV11-1 to TRBJ1-1; perhaps TRBD1 as D (6 bases). The CDR3 spans 16 residues. Trimming took off 4 bases at V and 1 base at J, with 16 bases between the two ends. Germline lookup yields CDR1 SGHAT and CDR2 FQDESV (reference sequence). The CDR3 coding sequence is TGTGCCAGCAGCTATAGTGTGGGACACCGGAACACTGAAGCTTTCTTT. As protein: CASSYSVGHRNTEAFF. The full variable domain, in which reference TRBV11-1 and TRBJ1-1 provide the parts outside the CDR3, is EAEVAQSPRYKITEKSQAVAFWCDPISGHATLYWYRQILGQGPELLVQFQDESVVDDSQLPKDRFSAERLKGVDSTLKIQPAELGDSAMYLCASSYSVGHRNTEAFFGQGTRLTVV.

V usage is TRBV19 and J usage is TRBJ1-5; tentative D call: TRBD1 (5 bases). Germline V gene lookup returns CDR1 LNHDA and CDR2 SQIVND (reference sequence). V dropped 9 bases and J dropped 3 bases, with 12 bases sitting between them. The CDR3 totals 13 residues. CDR3 protein: CASVREINQPQHF. CDR3 DNA: TGTGCCAGCGTCAGGGAGATCAATCAGCCCCAGCATTTT.

This chain connects TRBV6-6 to TRBJ1-4, with 8 bases identical to TRBD1. Germline V lookup: CDR1 MNHNY, CDR2 SVGAGI (reference sequence). V trimming: 2 bases; J trimming: 8 bases; junction bases outside the gene matches: 7. The CDR3 is made up of 15 amino acids. Written as DNA, the CDR3 is TGTGCCAGCAGTTACGGGCAGGGGGCAGGGGAAAAACTGTTTTTT. Residues: CASSYGQGAGEKLFF.

This chain links TRBV2 with TRBJ2-5; D is tentatively TRBD1 or TRBD2 (6 bases each). Germline lookup yields CDR1 SNHLY and CDR2 FYNNEI. Trimming stripped 6 bases from V and 5 bases from J, with 22 bases between. The CDR3 loop spans 16 amino acids. Here the CDR3 reads CASRTGNRRRGETQYF. The CDR3 coding sequence is TGTGCCAGCAGAACCGGGAACAGGAGGAGGGGGGAGACCCAGTACTTC.

This chain joins TRBV5-4 and TRBJ2-5, with 7 bases aligning to TRBD2. Germline trimming cut 2 bases from V and 5 bases from J; bases unmatched to any gene: 6. CDR3 length: 14 amino acids. CDR1 is SGHNT, CDR2 YYREEE, per germline (reference sequence). CDR3: CASSLVGEGETQYF. DNA for the CDR3: TGTGCCAGCAGCTTAGTAGGGGAGGGCGAGACCCAGTACTTC.

This clone was seen only once. The J gene is TRBJ2-7, the V gene TRBV29-1; the match to TRBD1 covers 7 bases. Germline trimming cut 6 bases from V and 4 bases from J; bases unmatched to any gene: 9. Per the germline V gene, CDR1 is SQVTM and CDR2 is ANQGSEA. The CDR3 loop spans 13 amino acids. CDR3 DNA sequence: TGCAGCGTGGAACAGGGGCTAACTTACGAGCAGTACTTC. This translates into CSVEQGLTYEQYF.

This clone was found once. The chain combines TRBV27 with TRBJ1-1; 8 bases fit TRBD1. The J segment lost 0 bases and the V segment lost 5 bases, leaving 8 bases of the junction unmatched. The CDR3 is 16 residues long. Germline values: CDR1 MNHEY, CDR2 SMNVEV (reference sequence). The CDR3 is CASSPQTGAMNTEAFF. CDR3 DNA: TGTGCCAGCAGTCCTCAGACAGGGGCGATGAACACTGAAGCTTTCTTT.

The chain recombines TRBV15 with TRBJ2-6; TRBD1 agrees at 7 bases. Germline V gene data show CDR1 as LNHNV and CDR2 as YYDKDF (reference sequence). The CDR3 totals 16 residues. Trimming took 4 bases from V and 2 from J; bases not matched to a gene: 5. The DNA of the CDR3 is TGTGCCACCAGCAAGGGGGCCGGGACTGGGGCCAACGTCCTGACTTTC. It encodes CATSKGAGTGANVLTF.

This chain links TRBV3-1 (or the pseudogene TRBV3-2) with TRBJ1-1; TRBD1 is a possible D gene (6 bases). Germline V CDR1 and CDR2: LGHDT, YNNKEL (reference sequence). The ends were cut back, 2 bases at V and 5 bases at J, with 12 bases in the middle. CDR3 size: 14 residues. The CDR3 sequence is CASSQWGGQTEAFF. The CDR3 DNA follows: TGTGCCAGCAGCCAATGGGGGGGGCAGACTGAAGCTTTCTTT.

The chain joins TRBV30 to TRBJ1-2; D ambiguous. Germline CDR1 GTSNPN, CDR2 SVGIG (reference sequence). There are 15 residues in the CDR3. The ends were cut back, 2 bases at V and 7 bases at J, with 20 bases in the middle. The DNA for the CDR3 is TGTGCCTGGAGTCCCCGGACCGCATTGGCGTCTGGCTACACCTTC. Its translation is CAWSPRTALASGYTF. The full variable domain, rest sourced from reference TRBV30 and TRBJ1-2, is SQTIHQWPATLVQPVGSPLSLECTVEGTSNPNLYWYRQAAGRGLQLLFYSVGIGQISSEVPQNLSASRPQDRQFILSSKKLLLSDSGFYLCAWSPRTALASGYTFGSGTRLTVV.

The gene calls are TRBV11-2 and TRBJ2-3; 7 positions agree with TRBD1. V trimming: 6 bases; J trimming: 3 bases; junction bases outside the gene matches: 12. The V gene's germline CDR1 is SGHAT and CDR2 FQNNGV. The CDR3 loop spans 16 amino acids. The DNA for the CDR3 is TGTGCCAGCAGTTCGCAGGGGGTACGTGAGACAGATACGCAGTATTTT. It translates to CASSSQGVRETDTQYF.